Below are 17 T cell receptor beta chains sequenced from a single sample in a study of cytomegalovirus exposure and HLA in healthy donors. Produced via immunoSEQ multiplex PCR; TCRdb's table is partial and in-frame only. The sample records about 120,000 clones, around 85% being singletons. Sequenced input: PBMCs. The receptor set was obtained from a man aged 18 to 29 in good health and CMV-seropositive.

The V call is TRBV7-2, the J call TRBJ1-2; 9 positions agree with TRBD1. V shed 4 bases, J shed 4 bases, and the junction held 1 base outside the gene matches. The CDR3 runs 13 residues. CDR1 and CDR2 (germline): SGHTA, FQGNSA. The DNA of the CDR3 is TGTGCCAGCAGCTGGGACAGGGCCTATGGCTACACCTTC. Translation gives CASSWDRAYGYTF.

The CDR3 loop reads CASSLRPSGTDTQYF. The CDR3 DNA reads TGTGCCAGCAGCTTGCGGCCTAGCGGAACAGATACGCAGTATTTT. The rearrangement joins TRBV5-6 to TRBJ2-3, with 7 bases matching TRBD2. The V gene's germline CDR1 is SGHDT and CDR2 YYEEEE. With V trimmed by 1 base and J by 3 bases, 5 bases remained unmatched. This CDR3 comprises 15 residues.

The genes are TRBV4-2 and TRBJ1-6; TRBD1 might be the D (5 bases). Germline lookup yields CDR1 LGHNA and CDR2 YNFKEQ. CDR3 size: 20 residues. Trimming shortened V by 0 bases and J by 6 bases, and 24 bases separated the two germline ends. The CDR3 nucleotides are TGTGCCAGCAGCCAAGATAGTATCGCAGGCAGGGAGGGTCGTAATTCACCCCTCCACTTT. As protein: CASSQDSIAGREGRNSPLHF.

The chain joins TRBV18 to TRBJ1-4; 7 nucleotides align to TRBD1. The CDR3 consists of 15 residues. V was clipped by 1 base and J by 3 bases; unmatched bases: 2. CDR1 and CDR2 from the germline V gene are KGHSH and LQKENI. This chain's CDR3 is CASSPQGAANEKLFF. CDR3 sequence (DNA): TGTGCCAGCTCACCACAGGGGGCGGCTAATGAAAAACTGTTTTTT.

The V call is TRBV28, the J call TRBJ2-3, with TRBD2 matching over 9 bases. The CDR3 has 16 amino acids. J lost 11 bases, V lost 3 bases, and 15 bases had no gene match. From germline, CDR1 is MDHEN and CDR2 SYDVKM. CDR3 residues: CASSLEAGGLISRQYF. CDR3 DNA sequence: TGTGCCAGCAGTTTGGAAGCGGGGGGCCTTATAAGTCGGCAGTATTTT.

This rearrangement joins TRBV27 to TRBJ2-1; D unclear. The germline V gene has CDR1 MNHEY and CDR2 SMNVEV (reference sequence). This CDR3 region has 16 residues. Trimming shortened V by 0 bases and J by 0 bases, and 9 bases separated the two germline ends. In nucleotides, the CDR3 is TGTGCCAGCAGTTTATCTTCCGGAGTCTCCTACAATGAGCAGTTCTTC. Its protein is CASSLSSGVSYNEQFF.

The gene calls are TRBV30 and TRBJ1-5; perhaps TRBD1 as D (5 bases). Germline CDR1 GTSNPN, CDR2 SVGIG (reference sequence). V lost 3 bases and J lost 4, with 16 bases in between. The CDR3 has 15 residues. CDR3 nucleotides: TGTGCCTGGAGCGCGGGACCGAAGCTAAATCAGCCCCAGCATTTT. Amino acids: CAWSAGPKLNQPQHF. The variable domain in full, completed from reference TRBV30 and TRBJ1-5, reads SQTIHQWPATLVQPVGSPLSLECTVEGTSNPNLYWYRQAAGRGLQLLFYSVGIGQISSEVPQNLSASRPQDRQFILSSKKLLLSDSGFYLCAWSAGPKLNQPQHFGDGTRLSIL.

V and J are TRBV10-2 and TRBJ2-1; tentatively, D is TRBD1 (6 bases). The germline V gene encodes CDR1 WSHSY and CDR2 SAAADI. The germline V and J ends were trimmed by 11 bases and 4 bases, with 15 bases remaining between them. CDR3 length: 13 amino acids. In nucleotides, the CDR3 is TGCGCCGCAAGTAGGGGGAGATACAATGAGCAGTTCTTC. Translated: CAASRGRYNEQFF.

This chain joins TRBV15 and TRBJ1-6; D not certain. Trimming shortened V by 7 bases and J by 9 bases, and 19 bases separated the two germline ends. The CDR3 is 15 residues long. From germline, CDR1 is LNHNV and CDR2 YYDKDF (reference sequence). CDR3 residues: CATTDGNSRSSPLHF. CDR3 nucleotides: TGTGCCACCACCGACGGAAACTCAAGGAGTTCACCCCTCCACTTT.

The genes are TRBV7-2 and TRBJ2-7; 8 bases fit TRBD2. J was trimmed by 7 bases and V by 2 bases; bases with no gene match: 10. The CDR3 has 15 residues. Germline assignment: CDR1 SGHTA and CDR2 FQGNSA. The CDR3 region is CASSLRAGALGEQYF. The CDR3 DNA sequence: TGTGCCAGCAGCTTACGAGCGGGGGCCCTGGGGGAGCAGTACTTC.

This clone showed up just a few times. This rearrangement joins TRBV7-6 to TRBJ2-3, with D perhaps matching TRBD2 (6 bases). The V end lost 1 base, the J end lost 2 bases, and 10 bases lay between the germline ends. The CDR3 covers 15 residues. The germline gives CDR1 SGHVS, CDR2 FNYEAQ. The DNA for the CDR3 is TGTGCCAGCAGCTTAGTAGCGGAGCTCACAGATACGCAGTATTTT. This translates into CASSLVAELTDTQYF. The whole variable domain, filled in from reference TRBV7-6 and TRBJ2-3, reads GAGVSQSPRYKVTKRGQDVALRCDPISGHVSLYWYRQALGQGPEFLTYFNYEAQQDKSGLPNDRFSAERPEGSISTLTIQRTEQRDSAMYRCASSLVAELTDTQYFGPGTRLTVL.

The genes are TRBV6-1 and TRBJ2-7; 7 bases fit TRBD1. Per the germline V gene, CDR1 is MNHNS and CDR2 is SASEGT. The CDR3 has 12 residues. The ends lost 6 bases at V and 6 bases at J; junction bases unmatched: 5. CDR3 bases: TGTGCCAGCAGGCAGACAGGGTTCGAGCAGTACTTC. It yields the protein CASRQTGFEQYF.

The chain is built from TRBV4-1 and TRBJ2-3; TRBD2 aligns across 9 bases. The V gene end was trimmed by 1 base and the J gene end by 0 bases; junction bases not matched to a gene: 11. The CDR3 contains 19 residues. Germline values: CDR1 MGHRA, CDR2 YSYEKL. CDR3 residues: CASSQVVASGASSTDTQYF. The CDR3 DNA follows: TGCGCCAGCAGCCAAGTTGTTGCTAGCGGGGCCTCTAGCACAGATACGCAGTATTTT.

This clone was counted a single time. The chain combines TRBV7-8 with TRBJ1-1; D perhaps matches TRBD1 (5 bases). There are 15 residues in the CDR3. Trimming shortened V by 1 base and J by 7 bases, and 16 bases separated the two germline ends. Germline CDR1 SGHVS, CDR2 FQNEAQ. The CDR3 spells CASSLGPEGFGEAFF. The CDR3 DNA sequence: TGTGCCAGCAGCTTAGGGCCGGAGGGGTTCGGTGAAGCTTTCTTT. Together with reference TRBV7-8 and TRBJ1-1, the CDR3 gives the full variable domain: GAGVSQSPRYKVAKRGQDVALRCDPISGHVSLFWYQQALGQGPEFLTYFQNEAQLDKSGLPSDRFFAERPEGSVSTLKIQRTQQEDSAVYLCASSLGPEGFGEAFFGQGTRLTVV.

The CDR3 nucleotides read TGTGCCAGCAGCCACCCTGCGGCAAGCAAAGACTATGGCTACACCTTC. Residues: CASSHPAASKDYGYTF. The rearrangement joins TRBV4-2 to TRBJ1-2; the D is unclear. This CDR3 contains 16 residues. The V gene's germline CDR1 is LGHNA and CDR2 YNFKEQ. Trimming pared 3 bases from V and 3 bases from J, leaving 17 bases between.

This chain links TRBV7-2 with TRBJ1-2; the match to TRBD1 covers 9 bases. Germline CDR1 reads SGHTA; CDR2 reads FQGNSA. This CDR3 has 14 residues. Trimming removed 6 bases from V and 6 bases from J; junction bases left unmatched: 8. The CDR3 sequence is CASSPSGQGHGYTF. CDR3 DNA: TGTGCCAGCAGTCCCTCGGGACAGGGACATGGCTACACCTTC. The whole variable domain, filled in from reference TRBV7-2 and TRBJ1-2, reads GAGVSQSPSNKVTEKGKDVELRCDPISGHTALYWYRQSLGQGLEFLIYFQGNSAPDKSGLPSDRFSAERTGGSVSTLTIQRTQQEDSAVYLCASSPSGQGHGYTFGSGTRLTVV.

The rearrangement uses TRBV5-4 and TRBJ2-5, with 9 nucleotides matching TRBD1. Germline V gene lookup returns CDR1 SGHNT and CDR2 YYREEE (reference sequence). V trimming: 7 bases; J trimming: 4 bases; junction bases outside the gene matches: 8. The CDR3 covers 14 residues. The CDR3 spells CASFPQGAPETQYF. CDR3 nucleotides: TGTGCCAGCTTCCCACAGGGGGCCCCAGAGACCCAGTACTTC. Complete variable domain (other parts from reference TRBV5-4 and TRBJ2-5): ETGVTQSPTHLIKTRGQQVTLRCSSQSGHNTVSWYQQALGQGPQFIFQYYREEENGRGNFPPRFSGLQFPNYSSELNVNALELDDSALYLCASFPQGAPETQYFGPGTRLLVL.